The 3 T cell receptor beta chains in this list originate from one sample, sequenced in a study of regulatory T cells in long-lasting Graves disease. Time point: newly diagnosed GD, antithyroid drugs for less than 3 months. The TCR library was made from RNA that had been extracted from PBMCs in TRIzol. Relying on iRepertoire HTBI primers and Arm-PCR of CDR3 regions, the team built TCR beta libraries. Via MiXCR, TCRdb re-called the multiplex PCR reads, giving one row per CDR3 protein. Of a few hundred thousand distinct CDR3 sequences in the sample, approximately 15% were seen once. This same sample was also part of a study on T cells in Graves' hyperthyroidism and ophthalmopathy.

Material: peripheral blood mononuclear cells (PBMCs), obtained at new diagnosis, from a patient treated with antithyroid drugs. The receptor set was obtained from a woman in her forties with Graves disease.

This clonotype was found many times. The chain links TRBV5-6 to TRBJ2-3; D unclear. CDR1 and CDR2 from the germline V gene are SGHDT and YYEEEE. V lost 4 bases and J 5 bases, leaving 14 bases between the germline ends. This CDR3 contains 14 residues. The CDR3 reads CASSLLRLGDTQYF. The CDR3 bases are TGTGCCAGCAGCCTACTGAGGCTCGGAGATACGCAGTATTTT.

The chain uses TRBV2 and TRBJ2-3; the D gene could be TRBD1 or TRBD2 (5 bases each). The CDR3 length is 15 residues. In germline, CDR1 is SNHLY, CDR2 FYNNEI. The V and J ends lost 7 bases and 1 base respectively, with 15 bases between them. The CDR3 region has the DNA TGTGCCAGCAAATGGACAAGGGGAGGCACAGATACGCAGTATTTT. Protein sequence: CASKWTRGGTDTQYF.

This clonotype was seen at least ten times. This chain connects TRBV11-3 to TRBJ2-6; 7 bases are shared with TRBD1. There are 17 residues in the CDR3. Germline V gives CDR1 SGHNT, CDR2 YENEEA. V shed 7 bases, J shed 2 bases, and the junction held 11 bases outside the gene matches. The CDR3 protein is CASTSRGQAAGANVLTF. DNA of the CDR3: TGTGCCAGCACCTCGAGGGGGCAGGCCGCTGGGGCCAACGTCCTGACTTTC.